The 20 T cell receptor beta chains below all came from one sample that was sequenced in a study of blood T cell repertoires in COVID-19. The table came from immunoSEQ multiplex PCR; TCRdb's copy has only in-frame clones and leaves some out. The table lists 110,000 to 150,000 clones, 90% of them singletons. The specimen was peripheral blood. These receptors were obtained from a woman of 80 years or more with acute or convalescent COVID-19.

The gene calls are TRBV6-2 or TRBV6-3 and TRBJ2-4, with D perhaps TRBD2 (5 bases). The CDR3 is 13 amino acids. Per the germline V gene, CDR1 is MNHEY and CDR2 is SVGEGT. The V gene lost 4 bases and the J gene lost 4 bases, with 8 bases spanning the gap. CDR3 region: CASSWTGKNIQYF. CDR3 coding DNA: TGTGCCAGCAGTTGGACTGGAAAAAACATTCAGTACTTC.

This clone was found once. V usage is TRBV2 and J usage is TRBJ1-6, with a tentative D call TRBD1 (6 bases). The germline V gene encodes CDR1 SNHLY and CDR2 FYNNEI. The CDR3 totals 16 residues. The V and J ends lost 7 bases and 0 bases respectively, with 13 bases between them. The chain's CDR3 is CASNLQGNSYNSPLHF. The CDR3, as DNA: TGTGCCAGCAACCTACAGGGTAACTCCTATAATTCACCCCTCCACTTT. The full variable domain, in which reference TRBV2 and TRBJ1-6 provide the parts outside the CDR3, is EPEVTQTPSHQVTQMGQEVILRCVPISNHLYFYWYRQILGQKVEFLVSFYNNEISEKSEIFDDQFSVERPDGSNFTLKIRSTKLEDSAMYFCASNLQGNSYNSPLHFGNGTRLTVT.

This chain joins TRBV12-3 or TRBV12-4 and TRBJ1-1; unclear D gene. The CDR3 consists of 13 residues. With 5 bases removed from V and 2 bases from J, the gap between germline ends came to 9 bases. CDR3 DNA: TGTGCCAGCAGTCTAGACCTAAACACTGAAGCTTTCTTT. Translating gives CASSLDLNTEAFF.

This clone was observed a few times. The chain is built from TRBV27 and TRBJ1-6; D perhaps matches TRBD1 (6 bases). CDR1 is MNHEY and CDR2 is SMNVEV in the germline V gene (reference sequence). The CDR3 runs 13 residues. Trimming cost V 1 base and J 8 bases, with 6 bases left between them. The CDR3: CASSLWTDSPLHF. In DNA form, the CDR3 reads TGTGCCAGCAGTTTATGGACAGATTCACCCCTCCACTTT.

V is TRBV1 and J is TRBJ1-1; the table's TRBD1 call for D was not verified on the DNA. TRBV1 is an annotated pseudogene. The CDR3 is 16 amino acids. The CDR3 region has the DNA TGCACCAGCAGCCCCCGGACAAATTTGACTCCCCAGGGAGCTTTCTTT. Translating gives CTSSPRTNLTPQGAFF.

This chain uses TRBV18 with TRBJ2-2; TRBD1 aligns across 7 bases. Unmatched junction bases numbered 2, after V lost 1 base and J lost 3 bases. The germline V gene encodes CDR1 KGHSH and CDR2 LQKENI. This CDR3 spans 15 amino acids. The CDR3 coding sequence is TGTGCCAGCTCACCACGACAGGGCCACACCGGGGAGCTGTTTTTT. Its protein product is CASSPRQGHTGELFF.

This clone showed up just once. DNA for the CDR3: TGTGCCAGTAAACCTTCAGGGAACGCTGACTATGGCTACACCTTC. It translates to CASKPSGNADYGYTF. This chain links TRBV6-5 with TRBJ1-2; a weak D match, TRBD1 (5 bases). Looked up from germline, CDR1 is MNHEY and CDR2 is SVGAGI. V gave up 9 bases and J gave up 3 bases, with 20 bases separating them. The CDR3 has 15 amino acids.

The chain employs TRBV11-2 and TRBJ1-5; D might be TRBD1 (5 bases). The V end was cut by 5 bases, the J end by 5 bases, with 10 bases between. The CDR3 is 13 amino acids. The germline gives CDR1 SGHAT, CDR2 FQNNGV. CDR3 coding DNA: TGTGCCAGCAGCCCAGGGTTGGATCAGCCCCAGCATTTT. Its translation is CASSPGLDQPQHF.

V usage is TRBV18 and J usage is TRBJ1-1; perhaps TRBD1 as D (5 bases). Trimming shortened V by 1 base and J by 1 base, and 10 bases separated the two germline ends. The germline V gene encodes CDR1 KGHSH and CDR2 LQKENI. The CDR3 sequence is 15 residues long. The CDR3 protein is CASSPQVTANTEAFF. CDR3 coding DNA: TGTGCCAGCTCACCACAGGTGACAGCGAACACTGAAGCTTTCTTT.

The chain couples TRBV18 to TRBJ2-1; tentatively, D is TRBD2 (6 bases). V was cut by 4 bases and J by 1 base, with 17 bases left in between. From germline, CDR1 is KGHSH and CDR2 LQKENI. The CDR3 runs 17 residues. CDR3 sequence reads: CASSLPTGGASYNEQFF. CDR3 sequence (DNA): TGTGCCAGCTCACTCCCTACCGGGGGAGCTTCCTACAATGAGCAGTTCTTC.

The rearrangement links TRBV3-1 (or the pseudogene TRBV3-2) to TRBJ2-1; 8 positions match TRBD2. Trimming removed 4 bases from V and 11 bases from J; junction bases left unmatched: 7. The germline V gene encodes CDR1 LGHDT and CDR2 YNNKEL (reference sequence). CDR3 size: 13 residues. The CDR3 DNA sequence: TGTGCCAGCAGCCCCCTCCGGGGGGGGAAGCAGTTCTTC. Translated: CASSPLRGGKQFF.

This rearrangement joins TRBV11-2 to TRBJ2-5; D is possibly TRBD1 (6 bases). The CDR3 consists of 17 residues. CDR1 SGHAT and CDR2 FQNNGV come from the germline V gene. V lost 3 bases and J lost 5, with 22 bases in between. CDR3 coding DNA: TGTGCCAGCAGCTTCGGCCAACAGGGTCTGCGTGGGGAGACCCAGTACTTC. Translating it yields CASSFGQQGLRGETQYF. Variable domain in full (rest from reference TRBV11-2 and TRBJ2-5): EAGVAQSPRYKIIEKRQSVAFWCNPISGHATLYWYQQILGQGPKLLIQFQNNGVVDDSQLPKDRFSAERLKGVDSTLKIQPAKLEDSAVYLCASSFGQQGLRGETQYFGPGTRLLVL.

This clone showed up just once. The V and J genes are TRBV6-6 and TRBJ2-7; the D gene is possibly TRBD2 (5 bases). Germline values: CDR1 MNHNY, CDR2 SVGAGI (reference sequence). V was pared by 2 bases and J by 2 bases, with 10 bases between. This CDR3 region has 14 residues. The CDR3 coding sequence is TGTGCCAGCAGTTACACGGGGTCCGCCTACGAGCAGTACTTC. The encoded protein is CASSYTGSAYEQYF.

The chain has TRBV5-1 and TRBJ1-4, with D perhaps matching TRBD1 (6 bases). Per the germline V gene, CDR1 is SGHRS and CDR2 is YFSETQ. The CDR3 is 16 amino acids. Trimming pared 4 bases from V and 8 bases from J, leaving 21 bases between. The CDR3 nucleotides are TGCGCCAGCAGCCTACAGCCGGGGGGCGGAGGAGAAAAACTGTTTTTT. Translating gives CASSLQPGGGGEKLFF.

The chain has TRBV25-1 and TRBJ1-2; D gene uncertain. V gave up 4 bases and J gave up 4 bases, with 16 bases separating them. Germline values: CDR1 MGHDK, CDR2 SYGVNS. This CDR3 has 15 residues. The CDR3 nucleotides are TGTGCCAGCAGTGGGACCCCGGGAGTGCTCTATGGCTACACCTTC. This codes for CASSGTPGVLYGYTF.

Here the CDR3 DNA reads TGTGCCAGCAGCCAATCGGGTACCCGAGTTAGCAATCAGCCCCAGCATTTT. The encoded protein is CASSQSGTRVSNQPQHF. The chain is built from TRBV3-1 (or the pseudogene TRBV3-2) and TRBJ1-5; no definite D call. The CDR3 runs 17 residues. With 2 bases removed from V and 0 bases from J, the gap between germline ends came to 14 bases. The germline CDR1 and CDR2 sequences are LGHDT and YNNKEL (reference sequence).

The chain combines TRBV18 with TRBJ2-4; weak D call: TRBD1 (6 bases). The CDR3 length is 13 residues. The germline V and J ends were trimmed by 5 bases and 5 bases, with 10 bases remaining between them. Germline V gives CDR1 KGHSH, CDR2 LQKENI. CDR3 bases: TGTGCCAGCTCAAAGAACAGGGAAAACATTCAGTACTTC. Its translation is CASSKNRENIQYF. Full variable domain (outside the CDR3, taken from reference TRBV18 and TRBJ2-4): NAGVMQNPRHLVRRRGQEARLRCSPMKGHSHVYWYRQLPEEGLKFMVYLQKENIIDESGMPKERFSAEFPKEGPSILRIQQVVRGDSAAYFCASSKNRENIQYFGAGTRLSVL.

This chain links TRBV5-1 with TRBJ1-1, with D possibly matching TRBD1 (5 bases). CDR3 length: 15 amino acids. The germline gives CDR1 SGHRS, CDR2 YFSETQ. V was shortened by 0 bases and J by 1 base, with 10 bases between the two germline ends. CDR3 residues: CASSLVGQGNTEAFF. The CDR3 region has the DNA TGCGCCAGCAGCTTGGTCGGGCAGGGGAACACTGAAGCTTTCTTT.

This clone has only a few counts. The V gene is TRBV30, the J gene TRBJ2-3, with TRBD1 matching over 11 bases. Germline V gene data show CDR1 as GTSNPN and CDR2 as SVGIG (reference sequence). The CDR3 is made up of 15 amino acids. V lost 4 bases, J lost 6 bases, and 9 bases stayed unmatched. CDR3 nucleotides: TGTGCCTGGATTAAAGGACAGGGGGCGCCGGATACGCAGTATTTT. Protein product: CAWIKGQGAPDTQYF.

This clone appeared a single time. This sequence joins TRBV5-1 and TRBJ2-6; a weak D match, TRBD1 (5 bases). The CDR3 contains 18 residues. Germline CDR1 is SGHRS and CDR2 is YFSETQ. V was shortened by 2 bases and J by 0 bases, with 15 bases between the two germline ends. CDR3: CASSFSTVSSSGANVLTF. CDR3 nucleotide sequence: TGCGCCAGCAGCTTTTCGACAGTGTCAAGCTCTGGGGCCAACGTCCTGACTTTC.